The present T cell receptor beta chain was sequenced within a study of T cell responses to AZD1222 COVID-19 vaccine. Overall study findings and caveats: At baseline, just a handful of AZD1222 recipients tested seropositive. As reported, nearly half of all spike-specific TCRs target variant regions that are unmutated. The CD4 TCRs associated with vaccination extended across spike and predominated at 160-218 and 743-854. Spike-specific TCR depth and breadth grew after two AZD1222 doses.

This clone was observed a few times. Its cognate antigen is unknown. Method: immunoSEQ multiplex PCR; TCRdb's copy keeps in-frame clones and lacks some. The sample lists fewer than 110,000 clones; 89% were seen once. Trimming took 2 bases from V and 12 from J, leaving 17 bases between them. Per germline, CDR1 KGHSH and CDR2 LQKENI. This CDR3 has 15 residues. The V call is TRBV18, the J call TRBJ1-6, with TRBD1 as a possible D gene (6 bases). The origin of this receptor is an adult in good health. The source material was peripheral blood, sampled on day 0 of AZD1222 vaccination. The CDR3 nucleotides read TGTGCCAGCTCACCAGGAGGGGGGCTCGAAGGACCCCTCCACTTT. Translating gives CASSPGGGLEGPLHF.